Following are 11 T cell receptor beta chains from one sample sequenced in a study of T cells in Graves' hyperthyroidism and ophthalmopathy (dated by TCRdb to between 2018 and 2021). The library relied on multiplex PCR. Instrument on record: Illumina HiSeq 2000. Amplification of TCR beta CDR3 regions was carried out from RNA transcripts. For the first round of RT-PCR on the TCR CDR3, the HTBI primer set was used together with the Qiagen OneStep RT-PCR kit. The public reads were quality trimmed at Q25 with fastp and then assembled into clones with MiXCR by TCRdb, keeping productive beta chains. All rows with the same CDR3 protein become a single entry with the most common DNA and genes. The sample table contains over 650,000 distinct CDR3 sequences; only one count was recorded for less than 20% of them. The ten biggest clones cover under 8.5% of the sample. The sequencing input was blood. Source of these receptors: a man between 18 and 29 years old with Graves' hyperthyroidism.

This chain uses TRBV20-1 with TRBJ2-2; no reliable D call. The V gene's germline CDR1 is DFQATT and CDR2 SNEGSKA (reference sequence). The CDR3 is 15 residues long. V was cut by 5 bases and J by 0 bases, with 13 bases left in between. CDR3 region: CSAPTPFTNTGELFF. CDR3 coding DNA: TGCAGTGCTCCCACCCCCTTTACGAACACCGGGGAGCTGTTTTTT.

This clonotype was observed a handful of times. The chain is built from TRBV2 and TRBJ2-1, with D maybe TRBD2 (5 bases). This CDR3 has 12 amino acids. V lost 2 bases, J lost 10 bases, and 9 bases lay in between. CDR1 SNHLY and CDR2 FYNNEI come from the germline V gene. CDR3 nucleotides: TGTGCCAGCAGTGAAAATACGGGAGAGCAGTTCTTC. It encodes CASSENTGEQFF.

This clonotype was seen ten or more times. The CDR3 DNA reads TGCAGTGCCAGGGGTAGAGTGTCCGACGAGCAGTACTTC. Protein sequence: CSARGRVSDEQYF. The rearrangement uses TRBV20-1 and TRBJ2-7; maybe TRBD1 (6 bases). Trimming pared 6 bases from V and 5 bases from J, leaving 17 bases between. The CDR3 has 13 residues. CDR1 and CDR2 (germline): DFQATT, SNEGSKA (reference sequence).

This clonotype was found a few times. This sequence joins TRBV5-1 and TRBJ2-5; D is ambiguous. The CDR3 extends over 15 amino acids. Germline CDR1 and CDR2: SGHRS and YFSETQ. Trimming shortened V by 1 base and J by 1 base, and 11 bases separated the two germline ends. This CDR3 reads CASSLTHVFQETQYF. CDR3 in DNA: TGCGCCAGCAGCTTGACCCATGTCTTCCAAGAGACCCAGTACTTC.

This clonotype was observed many times. The V and J genes are TRBV28 and TRBJ1-4, with unresolved D. V dropped 7 bases and J dropped 1 base, with 7 bases sitting between them. CDR1 MDHEN and CDR2 SYDVKM come from the germline V gene. This CDR3 is 13 amino acids long. CDR3 sequence reads: CASIGGTNEKLFF. CDR3 DNA: TGTGCCAGCATAGGAGGAACTAATGAAAAACTGTTTTTT. Complete variable domain (other parts from reference TRBV28 and TRBJ1-4): DVKVTQSSRYLVKRTGEKVFLECVQDMDHENMFWYRQDPGLGLRLIYFSYDVKMKEKGDIPEGYSVSREKKERFSLILESASTNQTSMYLCASIGGTNEKLFFGSGTQLSVL.

This clonotype was seen many times. The chain joins TRBV7-8 to TRBJ2-7; D call uncertain. This CDR3 has 15 amino acids. V was cut by 1 base and J by 4 bases, with 14 bases left in between. CDR1 is SGHVS, CDR2 FQNEAQ, per germline. The CDR3 region has the DNA TGTGCCAGCAGCTTAGTAGGACCAGCGAGGTACGAGCAGTACTTC. This codes for CASSLVGPARYEQYF.

This clonotype was recorded a few times. This sequence joins TRBV4-1 and TRBJ2-1; D remains ambiguous. V was trimmed by 4 bases and J by 7 bases, leaving 11 bases between them. CDR1 is MGHRA and CDR2 is YSYEKL in the germline V gene. This CDR3 is 13 amino acids long. In DNA form, the CDR3 reads TGCGCCAGCAGCCGGTATCCAGAGAATGAGCAGTTCTTC. Protein: CASSRYPENEQFF.

The J gene is TRBJ2-5, the V gene TRBV3-1; 8 bases are shared with TRBD2. The germline V gene has CDR1 LGHDT and CDR2 YNNKEL (reference sequence). This CDR3 has 15 amino acids. The V segment lost 3 bases and the J segment 5 bases; nucleotides outside the gene matches: 8. CDR3 nucleotide sequence: TGTGCCAGCAGCCAGATGAGCGGGAGTTTCGAGACCCAGTACTTC. This sequence encodes CASSQMSGSFETQYF.

This chain connects TRBV3-1 to TRBJ1-1; D is undetermined. The V end was cut by 1 base, the J end by 8 bases, with 11 bases between. Germline CDR1 and CDR2: LGHDT and YNNKEL (reference sequence). The CDR3 is 13 amino acids. CDR3 coding DNA: TGTGCCAGCAGCCAAGCTTCCGGGGTGGAAGCTTTCTTT. It specifies CASSQASGVEAFF.

This clonotype was detected ten times or more. V is TRBV20-1 and J is TRBJ2-3; D uncertain. Per the germline V gene, CDR1 is DFQATT and CDR2 is SNEGSKA (reference sequence). CDR3 length: 11 residues. V was trimmed by 3 bases and J by 3 bases, leaving 4 bases between them. Here the CDR3 reads CSARQTDTQYF. The CDR3, as DNA: TGCAGTGCTAGGCAAACAGATACGCAGTATTTT.

This clonotype was seen many times. The rearrangement links TRBV2 to TRBJ2-1; 9 bases line up with TRBD2. This CDR3 contains 15 residues. CDR1 and CDR2 (germline): SNHLY, FYNNEI. V dropped 8 bases and J dropped 3; count of bases not matched to a gene: 8. CDR3 region: CASGPREGGYNEQFF. The CDR3 region has the DNA TGTGCCAGCGGTCCGCGGGAGGGGGGCTACAATGAGCAGTTCTTC.